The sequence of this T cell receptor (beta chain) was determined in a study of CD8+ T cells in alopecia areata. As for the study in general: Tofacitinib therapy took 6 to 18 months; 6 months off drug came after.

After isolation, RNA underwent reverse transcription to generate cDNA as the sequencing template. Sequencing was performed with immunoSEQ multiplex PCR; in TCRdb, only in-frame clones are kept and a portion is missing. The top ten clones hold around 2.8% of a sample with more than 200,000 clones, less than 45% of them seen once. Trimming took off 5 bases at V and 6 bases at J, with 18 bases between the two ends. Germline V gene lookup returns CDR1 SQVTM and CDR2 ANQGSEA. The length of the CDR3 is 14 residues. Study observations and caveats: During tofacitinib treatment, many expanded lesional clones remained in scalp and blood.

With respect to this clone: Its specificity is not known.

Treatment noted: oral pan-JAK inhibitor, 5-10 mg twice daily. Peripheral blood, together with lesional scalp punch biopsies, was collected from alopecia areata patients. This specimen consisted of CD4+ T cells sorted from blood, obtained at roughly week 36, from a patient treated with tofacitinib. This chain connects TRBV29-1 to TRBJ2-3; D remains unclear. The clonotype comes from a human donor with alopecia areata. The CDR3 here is CSVLVPQEFDTQYF. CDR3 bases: TGCAGCGTTTTGGTCCCGCAGGAGTTCGATACGCAGTATTTT.